A single sample is the source of the 22 T cell receptor beta chains below, sequenced in a study of T-cell memory formation after mild COVID-19. TCRdb used MiXCR to reprocess the 5' RACE reads, holding one entry per CDR3 protein. The sample lists over 150,000 distinct CDR3 sequences; approximately 13% were seen once. Sequenced sample: PBMCs or a T cell subset sorted from them (not recorded which). The receptors here all came from a man between 18 and 29 years old who had mild COVID-19 (a few samples of this study predate the infection). Cell type and time point are not known.

This clonotype showed up just a few times. The genes are TRBV11-1 and TRBJ2-2, with 8 bases matching TRBD1. CDR1 SGHAT and CDR2 FQDESV come from the germline V gene (reference sequence). V was clipped by 5 bases and J by 5 bases; unmatched bases: 10. CDR3 length: 16 residues. CDR3 region: CASSPGAGQGTGELFF. The CDR3 coding sequence is TGTGCCAGCAGCCCTGGGGCAGGACAGGGAACCGGGGAGCTGTTTTTT.

This clonotype was found a few times. The V call is TRBV11-2, the J call TRBJ2-1, with D tentatively TRBD2 (7 bases). Germline V gene lookup returns CDR1 SGHAT and CDR2 FQNNGV. Trimming pared 2 bases from V and 9 bases from J, leaving 20 bases between. The CDR3 loop spans 16 amino acids. CDR3 amino acids: CASSLLGSGTQGEQFF. The CDR3 DNA sequence: TGTGCCAGCAGCTTATTGGGAAGCGGGACACAGGGTGAGCAGTTCTTC.

This clonotype was detected only a few times. This sequence joins TRBV29-1 and TRBJ2-2, with D maybe TRBD2 (7 bases). Germline CDR1 and CDR2: SQVTM and ANQGSEA. Between the trimmed V and J ends, which lost 3 bases and 7 bases, there was a span of 12 bases. CDR3 length: 13 amino acids. CDR3 region: CSVDRGGNGELFF. DNA for the CDR3: TGCAGCGTTGATAGGGGGGGCAACGGGGAGCTGTTTTTT.

This chain links TRBV23-1 with TRBJ1-5, with no clear D. TRBV23-1 carries the ORF label, with uncertain function. The V end lost 0 bases, the J end lost 0 bases, and 18 bases lay between the germline ends. The CDR3 is 19 amino acids. Written as DNA, the CDR3 is TGCGCCAGCAGTCAATCAAAACTCCAAGTGAATTTTAGCAATCAGCCCCAGCATTTT. Encoded protein: CASSQSKLQVNFSNQPQHF.

This clonotype was seen only a few times. The V and J genes are TRBV21-1 and TRBJ2-3; the table assigns TRBD1, which was not confirmed against the DNA. TRBV21-1 represents a pseudogene. This CDR3 is built from 14 residues. CDR3 loop: CASSKGQRTDTQYF. The CDR3 DNA reads TGTGCCAGCAGCAAGGGACAGCGCACAGATACGCAGTATTTT.

The table lists this clonotype with many counts. The chain joins TRBV27 to TRBJ2-7; 8 bases fit TRBD2. CDR1 MNHEY and CDR2 SMNVEV come from the germline V gene (reference sequence). The CDR3 consists of 16 residues. V lost 5 bases to trimming and J lost 1 base; unmatched junction nucleotides: 10. In DNA, the CDR3 is TGTGCCAGCAGTCCGTTCGGGGGGGCCTCGTCCTACGAGCAGTACGTC. Encoded protein: CASSPFGGASSYEQYV.

V usage is TRBV20-1 and J usage is TRBJ1-1; perhaps TRBD1 as D (6 bases). Trimming removed 5 bases at V and 1 base at J, with 14 bases between. The CDR3 loop spans 14 amino acids. The germline gives CDR1 DFQATT, CDR2 SNEGSKA (reference sequence). The CDR3 coding sequence is TGCAGTGCTCCCCGGGGGGCGTGGAACACTGAAGCTTTCTTT. Its protein product is CSAPRGAWNTEAFF.

This clonotype was observed at least ten times. The chain joins TRBV28 to TRBJ2-4; 9 bases align to TRBD1. The CDR3 length is 18 residues. CDR1 MDHEN and CDR2 SYDVKM come from the germline V gene. The V segment lost 3 bases and the J segment 5 bases; nucleotides outside the gene matches: 14. The CDR3 DNA reads TGTGCCAGCAGTTTTTTAGTGGCAACGGACAGGGGCGAAAACATTCAGTACTTC. This translates into CASSFLVATDRGENIQYF.

At least ten counts were recorded for this clonotype. V gene TRBV10-2 combines with J gene TRBJ2-7; D possibly corresponds to TRBD1 (5 bases). With 6 bases removed from V and 3 bases from J, the gap between germline ends came to 9 bases. The CDR3 runs to 12 residues. Germline assignment: CDR1 WSHSY and CDR2 SAAADI. CDR3 protein: CASSRQGYEQYF. CDR3 coding DNA: TGCGCCAGCAGCCGTCAGGGCTACGAGCAGTACTTC.

This clonotype was counted at least ten times. The gene calls are TRBV5-1 and TRBJ2-1, with D unclear. CDR1 and CDR2 (germline): SGHRS, YFSETQ. V lost 0 bases to trimming and J lost 5 bases, with 12 bases between them. The CDR3 runs to 15 residues. The CDR3: CASSLDEPTDNEQFF. The DNA for the CDR3 is TGCGCCAGCAGCTTGGACGAGCCTACCGACAATGAGCAGTTCTTC.

The chain is built from TRBV18 and TRBJ2-7, with 9 bases fitting TRBD1. The length of the CDR3 is 17 residues. CDR1 KGHSH and CDR2 LQKENI come from the germline V gene. Unmatched junction bases numbered 15, after V lost 4 bases and J lost 5 bases. The CDR3 spells CASSLTGQGTGPHEQYF. The CDR3 DNA follows: TGTGCCAGCTCACTAACTGGCCAAGGGACAGGGCCCCACGAGCAGTACTTC.

Ten or more counts support this clonotype. The chain has TRBV5-1 and TRBJ2-1, with D possibly being TRBD1 (5 bases). Germline loops: CDR1 SGHRS, CDR2 YFSETQ. The CDR3 extends over 16 amino acids. Between the trimmed V and J ends, which lost 0 bases and 4 bases, there was a span of 14 bases. The CDR3 nucleotides are TGCGCCAGCAGCTTGGTAGGGGCAGCCCCTTACAATGAGCAGTTCTTC. This gives the protein CASSLVGAAPYNEQFF.

The rearrangement joins TRBV20-1 to TRBJ2-1; a possible D gene is TRBD1 (6 bases). The germline V and J ends were trimmed by 3 bases and 8 bases, with 11 bases remaining between them. CDR3 length equals 12 residues. CDR1 and CDR2 (germline): DFQATT, SNEGSKA (reference sequence). CDR3 nucleotides: TGCAGTGCTAGCCAACAGGGTCATGAGCAGTTCTTC. Protein sequence: CSASQQGHEQFF.

This clonotype has ten or more counts. The chain recombines TRBV12-3 or TRBV12-4 with TRBJ1-2; unclear D gene. Trimming took off 6 bases at V and 2 bases at J, with 7 bases between the two ends. This CDR3 spans 12 amino acids. The chain's CDR3 is CASSLVNYGYTF. As DNA, the CDR3 is TGTGCCAGCAGCCTAGTAAACTATGGCTACACCTTC.

This chain joins TRBV7-8 and TRBJ1-1; 8 nucleotides agree with TRBD1. Germline values: CDR1 SGHVS, CDR2 FQNEAQ. The CDR3 is made up of 14 amino acids. With 9 bases clipped from V and 1 base from J, the junction kept 7 bases outside the gene matches. The CDR3 DNA reads TGTGCCAGTCGCTGGGACAGGTCGAACACTGAAGCTTTCTTT. As protein: CASRWDRSNTEAFF. The whole variable domain, remainder taken from reference TRBV7-8 and TRBJ1-1, is GAGVSQSPRYKVAKRGQDVALRCDPISGHVSLFWYQQALGQGPEFLTYFQNEAQLDKSGLPSDRFFAERPEGSVSTLKIQRTQQEDSAVYLCASRWDRSNTEAFFGQGTRLTVV.

This clonotype was observed at least ten times. The rearrangement joins TRBV5-1 to TRBJ1-6; 7 positions match TRBD1. Germline-derived CDR1 and CDR2 are SGHRS and YFSETQ. CDR3 length: 14 residues. With 2 bases clipped from V and 7 bases from J, the junction kept 3 bases outside the gene matches. CDR3 sequence (DNA): TGCGCCAGCAGCTTAGGGACAGAGAATTCACCCCTCCACTTT. The encoded protein is CASSLGTENSPLHF.

This clonotype was found a few times. This chain joins TRBV7-8 and TRBJ1-2; D uncertain. CDR3 length equals 15 residues. Germline CDR1 and CDR2: SGHVS and FQNEAQ. The V gene lost 1 base and the J gene lost 2 bases, with 11 bases spanning the gap. Here the CDR3 reads CASSLGLNSNYGYTF. The CDR3 nucleotides are TGTGCCAGCAGCTTAGGGCTAAACTCGAACTATGGCTACACCTTC. The full variable domain, completed using reference TRBV7-8 and TRBJ1-2, is GAGVSQSPRYKVAKRGQDVALRCDPISGHVSLFWYQQALGQGPEFLTYFQNEAQLDKSGLPSDRFFAERPEGSVSTLKIQRTQQEDSAVYLCASSLGLNSNYGYTFGSGTRLTVV.

J is TRBJ2-2 and V is TRBV4-1; D not certain. Deletions cut 2 bases from V and 5 bases from J, with 9 bases between. This CDR3 contains 14 residues. Germline assignment: CDR1 MGHRA and CDR2 YSYEKL. CDR3 coding DNA: TGCGCCAGCAGCCAATTGGCCTGGACCGGGGAGCTGTTTTTT. As protein: CASSQLAWTGELFF.

The chain carries TRBV5-1 and TRBJ2-1, with 9 bases identical to TRBD1. Trimming removed 2 bases from V and 4 bases from J; junction bases left unmatched: 7. The length of the CDR3 is 16 residues. Germline CDR1 and CDR2: SGHRS and YFSETQ. The DNA for the CDR3 is TGCGCCAGCAGCTTTAGCTGGACAGGGGCATACAATGAGCAGTTCTTC. This sequence encodes CASSFSWTGAYNEQFF.

This clonotype was detected only a few times. The chain joins TRBV7-2 to TRBJ2-3; no clear D. The CDR3 runs 13 residues. CDR1 SGHTA and CDR2 FQGNSA come from the germline V gene. Trimming pared 5 bases from V and 5 bases from J, leaving 11 bases between. The CDR3 nucleotides read TGTGCCAGCAGCCCCATGGGTGTAGATACGCAGTATTTT. It is translated as CASSPMGVDTQYF.

This sequence joins TRBV5-4 and TRBJ2-5; D gene unclear. V was trimmed by 1 base and J by 2 bases, leaving 12 bases between them. The CDR3 consists of 15 residues. Germline V gene lookup returns CDR1 SGHNT and CDR2 YYREEE (reference sequence). The CDR3, as DNA: TGTGCCAGCAGCTTGCCGTCGGGTCCTCAAGAGACCCAGTACTTC. It translates to CASSLPSGPQETQYF.

This clonotype has only a few counts. The V gene is TRBV20-1, the J gene TRBJ2-3; weak D call: TRBD1 (5 bases). Germline V CDR1 and CDR2: DFQATT, SNEGSKA (reference sequence). Between the trimmed V and J ends, which lost 0 bases and 6 bases, there was a span of 13 bases. The CDR3 consists of 14 residues. CDR3 bases: TGCAGTGCTAGAGATCCGGGCAGGGATGATACGCAGTATTTT. It translates to CSARDPGRDDTQYF.